The rows below give T cell receptor beta chains drawn from one sample of a study of T cells in Graves' hyperthyroidism and ophthalmopathy. MiXCR, run by TCRdb on the multiplex PCR reads, gives a single entry per CDR3 protein. The sample lists roughly 500,000 distinct CDR3 sequences, more than 11% occurring once. Sequencing was carried out using blood. Receptors were obtained from a woman younger than 45 with Graves' hyperthyroidism that later progressed to Graves' ophthalmopathy. Each CDR3 is given with its conserved first and last residue. A D gene is named only where the DNA matches it firmly.

TRBV12-3/TRBV12-4	TRBJ2-3	TRBD2	CASSAPRRESTDTQYF
TRBV29-1	TRBJ1-2	TRBD1	CSVEDRDRAGVRGYGYTF
TRBV11-3	TRBJ2-6	.	CASSLRGSSGANVLTF
TRBV20-1	TRBJ2-3	TRBD2	CSGLGLAFGTDTQYF
TRBV12-3/TRBV12-4	TRBJ2-3	TRBD2	CASSPSGSGGTDTQYF
TRBV29-1	TRBJ2-5	.	CSATLGDQYF
TRBV9	TRBJ1-6	TRBD1	CASSLGTVYNSPLHF
TRBV9	TRBJ2-7	.	CASSVEPAPEQYF
TRBV20-1	TRBJ2-5	.	CSASPRGVLLETQYF
TRBV12-3/TRBV12-4	TRBJ2-1	TRBD2	CASHWDTSGLYNEQFF
TRBV24-1	TRBJ2-2	.	CATSVRGSAGELFF
TRBV6-1	TRBJ2-1	TRBD2	CASPGRAIGNEQFF
TRBV12-3/TRBV12-4	TRBJ2-7	.	CASRGIPSYEQYF
TRBV6-1	TRBJ1-2	TRBD1	CASSPWDSKQSGYTF
TRBV28	TRBJ1-2	.	CASSSFSYGYTF
TRBV18	TRBJ1-4	.	CASSIEENEKLFF
TRBV2	TRBJ2-2	TRBD1	CASSTPGQGTGELFF
TRBV20-1	TRBJ2-1	.	CSAFSGSSYNEQFF
TRBV20-1	TRBJ1-6	TRBD1	CSARWTGSNSPLHF
TRBV3-1	TRBJ1-5	.	CASSPGTGPSNQPQHF
TRBV6-1	TRBJ2-7	.	CASSEAQVSEQYF
TRBV29-1	TRBJ2-7	TRBD1	CSVQAGTGTLREQYF
TRBV6-6	TRBJ2-7	.	CASSYGSDTTYEQYF
TRBV20-1	TRBJ2-4	.	CSAILLENKNIQYF
TRBV6-2/TRBV6-3	TRBJ1-1	TRBD1	CASSFTGTGRNTEAFF
TRBV2	TRBJ1-2	.	CASKTGTTNYGYTF
TRBV11-2	TRBJ2-7	.	CASSLDVGYEQYF
TRBV27	TRBJ1-2	.	CASSPQETTGYTF
TRBV11-2	TRBJ1-6	TRBD1	CASSSTTGGRSPLHF
TRBV12-3/TRBV12-4	TRBJ2-7	.	CASSSRDTYSYEQYF
TRBV20-1	TRBJ1-6	TRBD1	CSARSSDRELIDSPLHF
TRBV30	TRBJ2-1	.	CAWNSAPGEQFF
TRBV5-1	TRBJ2-5	.	CASRVYRQETQYF
TRBV6-2/TRBV6-3	TRBJ2-7	TRBD2	CACSAFGLAGGDNEQYF
TRBV7-9	TRBJ2-1	TRBD1	CASSRSGQRSYNEQFF
TRBV7-7	TRBJ2-3	.	CASSLGVGSPRTDTQYF
TRBV18	TRBJ1-6	.	CASWKGQGSYNSPLHF
TRBV19	TRBJ1-5	.	CASSIKAGFNQPQHF
TRBV12-3/TRBV12-4	TRBJ2-7	TRBD1	CASSLYDRAYEQYF
TRBV11-1	TRBJ2-5	.	CASSLWAGQETQYF
TRBV5-5	TRBJ1-4	.	CASSTSGATNEKLFF
TRBV2	TRBJ2-7	.	CASSERGVAIYEQYF
TRBV5-1	TRBJ1-1	.	CASSSVMNTEAFF
TRBV30	TRBJ2-5	.	CAWSGLGQETQYF
TRBV30	TRBJ1-4	TRBD1	CAWGSGQGDEKLFF
TRBV20-1	TRBJ2-3	TRBD2	CSATPGYAGAPDTQYF
TRBV3-1	TRBJ2-3	TRBD2	CASSRPRGTSGSTSTDTQYF
TRBV20-1	TRBJ2-1	.	CSARDGRSSYNEQFF